A single sample gave rise to the 32 T cell receptor beta chains below, sequenced in a study of cytomegalovirus exposure and HLA in healthy donors. Primers included in the PCR were 60 Vbeta and 13 Jbeta primers. Libraries were prepared by immunoSEQ multiplex PCR; TCRdb keeps only in-frame clonotypes and omits some of them. In the table there are 150,000 to 200,000 clones, roughly 80% of which are singletons. The sequenced sample was PBMCs. These TCRs come from a female donor in good health and CMV-seronegative.

The chain couples TRBV4-2 to TRBJ2-1; D is perhaps TRBD1 (5 bases). Trimming took 6 bases from V and 0 from J, leaving 18 bases between them. In germline, CDR1 is LGHNA, CDR2 YNFKEQ. The CDR3 covers 17 residues. The CDR3 sequence is CASSRLFTGVSYNEQFF. For the CDR3, the DNA is TGTGCCAGCAGTCGACTTTTCACAGGCGTCTCCTACAATGAGCAGTTCTTC.

The V call is TRBV7-2, the J call TRBJ2-7; D uncertain. This CDR3 contains 14 residues. V was trimmed by 5 bases and J by 3 bases, leaving 14 bases between them. Germline V lookup: CDR1 SGHTA, CDR2 FQGNSA. Written as DNA, the CDR3 is TGTGCCAGCAGCCTTCGAACACAAAGCTACGAGCAGTACTTC. This translates into CASSLRTQSYEQYF.

The J gene is TRBJ2-5, the V gene TRBV2, with TRBD2 matching 10 bases. Unmatched junction bases numbered 6, after V lost 4 bases and J lost 1 base. This CDR3 comprises 16 residues. Looked up from germline, CDR1 is SNHLY and CDR2 is FYNNEI. The CDR3 protein is CASSGGLALRQETQYF. Here the CDR3 DNA reads TGTGCCAGCAGTGGGGGACTAGCGCTACGCCAAGAGACCCAGTACTTC.

In nucleotides, the CDR3 is TGCGCCAGCAGCGCACAGACAGGGCCTGATCAGCCCCAGCATTTT. It is translated as CASSAQTGPDQPQHF. The chain combines TRBV5-1 with TRBJ1-5; TRBD1 agrees at 7 bases. Germline assignment: CDR1 SGHRS and CDR2 YFSETQ. The V gene end was trimmed by 4 bases and the J gene end by 5 bases; junction bases not matched to a gene: 9. This CDR3 spans 15 amino acids.

The rearrangement joins TRBV28 to TRBJ2-3, with a tentative D call TRBD2 (5 bases). This CDR3 contains 16 residues. V lost 2 bases to trimming and J lost 10 bases, with 22 bases between them. Germline loops: CDR1 MDHEN, CDR2 SYDVKM. In nucleotides, the CDR3 is TGTGCCAGCAGTTTAAAGGGCGGACCGACCCCCGGGGCGCAGTATTTT. Its protein is CASSLKGGPTPGAQYF.

The rearrangement links TRBV19 to TRBJ2-7; perhaps TRBD2 as D (8 bases). Trimming removed 6 bases from V and 2 bases from J, with 14 bases in between. CDR3 length: 14 amino acids. Germline V gene lookup returns CDR1 LNHDA and CDR2 SQIVND (reference sequence). CDR3 sequence reads: CASSRGGTAYEQYF. The CDR3 DNA reads as TGTGCCAGTAGCCGGGGGGGGACAGCCTACGAGCAGTACTTC.

The chain is built from TRBV6-5 and TRBJ2-7, with 10 bases fitting TRBD2. Germline trimming cut 10 bases from V and 7 bases from J; bases unmatched to any gene: 10. The CDR3 runs 13 residues. The germline gives CDR1 MNHEY, CDR2 SVGAGI. CDR3 bases: TGTGCCACCCGTCGGACTAGCGGTAAGGAGCAGTACTTC. This sequence encodes CATRRTSGKEQYF.

The chain links TRBV4-1 to TRBJ2-2, with D perhaps matching TRBD2 (6 bases). The CDR3 sequence is 14 residues long. Trimming took 1 base from V and 7 from J, leaving 10 bases between them. Germline values: CDR1 MGHRA, CDR2 YSYEKL. The CDR3 DNA is TGCGCCAGCAGCCAAGTTGGAGGGGTCGGGGAGCTGTTTTTT. Translation gives CASSQVGGVGELFF.

The DNA for the CDR3 is TGTGCCAGCAGTTTCCGACAGGGCACAGATACGCAGTATTTT. Translated: CASSFRQGTDTQYF. The rearrangement links TRBV6-5 to TRBJ2-3; a possible D gene is TRBD1 (6 bases). This CDR3 is built from 14 residues. The germline V and J ends were trimmed by 4 bases and 1 base, with 9 bases remaining between them. CDR1 and CDR2 from the germline V gene are MNHEY and SVGAGI.

The chain uses TRBV30 and TRBJ1-2; D perhaps matches TRBD1 (6 bases). The CDR3 has 14 residues. CDR1 is GTSNPN, CDR2 SVGIG, per germline (reference sequence). Trimming cost V 3 bases and J 8 bases, with 19 bases left between them. CDR3 DNA sequence: TGTGCCTGGAGGTCCAAAGGGAATGGGGGCGGCTACACCTTC. This codes for CAWRSKGNGGGYTF.

The chain links TRBV15 to TRBJ1-3, with 8 bases aligning to TRBD1. CDR3 length equals 16 residues. V was clipped by 1 base and J by 0 bases; unmatched bases: 2. Germline V gene sequence: CDR1 LNHNV, CDR2 YYDKDF (reference sequence). The CDR3 DNA follows: TGTGCCACCAGCAGAGGACAGGGGAACTCTGGAAACACCATATATTTT. Its protein product is CATSRGQGNSGNTIYF.

This rearrangement joins TRBV25-1 to TRBJ2-5, with 8 bases matching TRBD2. The assigned J gene may be wrong: the sequence end matches TRBJ2-7 better. CDR3 length: 16 residues. Per the germline V gene, CDR1 is MGHDK and CDR2 is SYGVNS. The CDR3 here is CASSDPSGRSVYEQYF. For the CDR3, the DNA is TGTGCCAGCAGTGACCCCAGCGGGAGATCAGTCTACGAGCAGTACTTC.

The chain recombines TRBV6-4 with TRBJ2-1; D perhaps matches TRBD1 (5 bases). The V and J ends lost 10 bases and 5 bases respectively, with 12 bases between them. The V gene's germline CDR1 is MRHNA and CDR2 SNTAGT. The CDR3 extends over 12 amino acids. The CDR3 DNA is TGTGCCACCTCTAGGGGTGACAATGAGCAGTTCTTC. Protein sequence: CATSRGDNEQFF.

This chain uses TRBV6-5 with TRBJ2-3; D perhaps matches TRBD1 (5 bases). The CDR3 contains 13 residues. V lost 4 bases, J lost 4 bases, and 9 bases lay in between. Germline lookup yields CDR1 MNHEY and CDR2 SVGAGI. The CDR3: CASSSVRADTQYF. DNA for the CDR3: TGTGCCAGCAGTTCCGTCAGGGCAGATACGCAGTATTTT.

The CDR3 protein is CAWSPRTSGYEQYF. The CDR3 DNA reads TGTGCCTGGAGCCCCCGGACCTCGGGGTACGAGCAGTACTTC. The J gene is TRBJ2-7, the V gene TRBV30, with D possibly being TRBD2 (5 bases). Trimming stripped 3 bases from V and 4 bases from J, with 16 bases between. Looked up from germline, CDR1 is GTSNPN and CDR2 is SVGIG (reference sequence). The CDR3 has 14 residues. Full variable domain (outside the CDR3, taken from reference TRBV30 and TRBJ2-7): SQTIHQWPATLVQPVGSPLSLECTVEGTSNPNLYWYRQAAGRGLQLLFYSVGIGQISSEVPQNLSASRPQDRQFILSSKKLLLSDSGFYLCAWSPRTSGYEQYFGPGTRLTVT.

This clone was observed a handful of times. This chain joins TRBV14 and TRBJ2-7; D is possibly TRBD1 (5 bases). Germline CDR1 reads SGHDN; CDR2 reads FVKESK. V was trimmed by 0 bases and J by 3 bases, leaving 12 bases between them. The CDR3 has 15 amino acids. This chain's CDR3 is CASSQDYGHSYEQYF. Here the CDR3 DNA reads TGTGCCAGCAGCCAAGATTACGGACACAGCTACGAGCAGTACTTC. The full variable domain, rest sourced from reference TRBV14 and TRBJ2-7, is EAGVTQFPSHSVIEKGQTVTLRCDPISGHDNLYWYRRVMGKEIKFLLHFVKESKQDESGMPNNRFLAERTGGTYSTLKVQPAELEDSGVYFCASSQDYGHSYEQYFGPGTRLTVT.

This clone has only one observation. V usage is TRBV19 and J usage is TRBJ2-2; TRBD1 matches 7 bases. CDR1 and CDR2 from the germline V gene are LNHDA and SQIVND (reference sequence). The CDR3 runs to 15 residues. V dropped 6 bases and J dropped 0; count of bases not matched to a gene: 4. The CDR3 bases are TGTGCCAGTAGCCCCGGGACAGCGAACACCGGGGAGCTGTTTTTT. It encodes CASSPGTANTGELFF.

The CDR3 bases are TGTGCCAGCAGCGCCACAAGGAACACTGAAGCTTTCTTT. Its translation is CASSATRNTEAFF. J is TRBJ1-1 and V is TRBV9, with no clear D. The germline V gene encodes CDR1 SGDLS and CDR2 YYNGEE. This CDR3 contains 13 residues. Trimming removed 3 bases at V and 1 base at J, with 7 bases between.

The chain uses TRBV5-1 and TRBJ2-7, with 8 bases fitting TRBD2. The V segment lost 0 bases and the J segment 7 bases; nucleotides outside the gene matches: 6. The CDR3 length is 14 residues. Germline V CDR1 and CDR2: SGHRS, YFSETQ. CDR3 DNA: TGCGCCAGCAGCTTGGAGCGGGAGACCGGTGAGCAGTACTTC. It encodes CASSLERETGEQYF.

The rearrangement joins TRBV27 to TRBJ2-7; D gene uncertain. CDR1 and CDR2 (germline): MNHEY, SMNVEV (reference sequence). Between the trimmed V and J ends, which lost 3 bases and 2 bases, there was a span of 8 bases. CDR3 size: 13 residues. The CDR3 region has the DNA TGTGCCAGCAGTTTTACAAGTACCTACGAGCAGTACTTC. It codes for CASSFTSTYEQYF.

The J gene is TRBJ2-4, the V gene TRBV7-2; 7 nucleotides line up with TRBD1. The CDR3 runs 16 residues. With V trimmed by 3 bases and J by 5 bases, 10 bases remained unmatched. Germline V lookup: CDR1 SGHTA, CDR2 FQGNSA. The CDR3, as DNA: TGTGCCAGCAGCTTCTCCGCCGACAGGGTAGAAAACATTCAGTACTTC. This translates into CASSFSADRVENIQYF.

The J gene is TRBJ1-2, the V gene TRBV25-1; 9 bases align to TRBD1. The junction had 10 bases not matched to a gene; V was cut back by 3 bases and J by 8 bases. This CDR3 region has 15 residues. CDR1 is MGHDK, CDR2 SYGVNS, per germline. The CDR3 region is CASSESWGQGGGYTF. The CDR3 DNA reads TGTGCCAGCAGTGAGTCATGGGGACAGGGCGGAGGCTACACCTTC.

The rearrangement joins TRBV29-1 to TRBJ2-7; 10 bases fit TRBD1. J gave up 4 bases and V 3 bases, and 0 bases lay outside the gene matches. Germline CDR1 is SQVTM and CDR2 is ANQGSEA. The CDR3 runs 12 residues. Here the CDR3 DNA reads TGCAGCGTTGAGGGACAGGGGTACGAGCAGTACTTC. Protein: CSVEGQGYEQYF.

The gene calls are TRBV30 and TRBJ2-7; 8 nucleotides agree with TRBD1. The J segment lost 2 bases and the V segment lost 1 base, leaving 4 bases of the junction unmatched. CDR3 size: 14 residues. Looked up from germline, CDR1 is GTSNPN and CDR2 is SVGIG (reference sequence). The DNA for the CDR3 is TGTGCCTGGAGTGCAGGGGGCGCGACCTACGAGCAGTACTTC. Protein: CAWSAGGATYEQYF.

This chain connects TRBV6-5 to TRBJ1-1; 7 bases map to TRBD1. V trimming: 0 bases; J trimming: 5 bases; junction bases outside the gene matches: 9. Germline-derived CDR1 and CDR2 are MNHEY and SVGAGI. The CDR3 loop spans 16 amino acids. CDR3 sequence reads: CASSYSPGGGYTEAFF. The CDR3 nucleotides read TGTGCCAGCAGTTACTCCCCAGGAGGGGGCTATACTGAAGCTTTCTTT.

In this sample, this clone turned up a few times. This chain uses TRBV7-2 with TRBJ2-1; TRBD2 is a possible D gene (5 bases). The CDR3 is 15 amino acids. The germline gives CDR1 SGHTA, CDR2 FQGNSA. Deletions cut 4 bases from V and 0 bases from J, with 10 bases between. The CDR3 DNA is TGTGCCAGCAGCTCTAGCAGCTTCTCCTACAATGAGCAGTTCTTC. This sequence encodes CASSSSSFSYNEQFF.

This chain uses TRBV2 with TRBJ2-1; a possible D gene is TRBD1 (6 bases). The germline gives CDR1 SNHLY, CDR2 FYNNEI. V lost 4 bases and J 3 bases, leaving 13 bases between the germline ends. This CDR3 has 15 residues. The CDR3 sequence: CASSGLGAGYNEQFF. The CDR3 bases are TGTGCCAGCAGTGGGCTGGGGGCAGGCTACAATGAGCAGTTCTTC.

The chain couples TRBV11-2 to TRBJ1-4; D is unresolved. Germline CDR1 reads SGHAT; CDR2 reads FQNNGV. There are 16 residues in the CDR3. The V end was cut by 1 base, the J end by 8 bases, with 17 bases between. CDR3 in amino acids: CASSLVLTARGEKLFF. The CDR3 DNA reads TGTGCCAGCAGCTTAGTATTAACAGCCCGCGGGGAAAAACTGTTTTTT.

The DNA for the CDR3 is TGCGCCAGCAGCCAAGAGCGGCCCGAGCGGCGTATGAACACTGAAGCTTTCTTT. It encodes CASSQERPERRMNTEAFF. This sequence joins TRBV4-3 and TRBJ1-1; no clear D gene. V lost 0 bases to trimming and J lost 0 bases, with 17 bases between them. Germline CDR1 reads LGHNA; CDR2 reads YSLEER. This CDR3 spans 18 amino acids.

This clone has just one count. The rearrangement uses TRBV7-9 and TRBJ1-2, with D perhaps matching TRBD1 (6 bases). The CDR3 sequence is 15 residues long. Per germline, CDR1 SEHNR and CDR2 FQNEAQ (reference sequence). Trimming took off 7 bases at V and 2 bases at J, with 17 bases between the two ends. CDR3 in amino acids: CASTTGGAQNYGYTF. For the CDR3, the DNA is TGTGCCAGCACCACGGGGGGGGCGCAGAACTATGGCTACACCTTC.

The V gene is TRBV6-5, the J gene TRBJ1-2, with 9 bases aligning to TRBD1. V dropped 8 bases and J dropped 2; count of bases not matched to a gene: 3. CDR3 length: 13 amino acids. Per the germline V gene, CDR1 is MNHEY and CDR2 is SVGAGI. As DNA, the CDR3 is TGTGCCAGCTGGGACAGGGAGAACTATGGCTACACCTTC. Protein product: CASWDRENYGYTF.

This clone has just one count. The V call is TRBV9, the J call TRBJ2-1; no definite D call. The CDR3 is made up of 15 amino acids. Germline loops: CDR1 SGDLS, CDR2 YYNGEE. Trimming removed 3 bases from V and 0 bases from J, with 10 bases in between. The CDR3, as DNA: TGTGCCAGCAGCGGAGGAAGAGGCTCCTACAATGAGCAGTTCTTC. Translation: CASSGGRGSYNEQFF.